The 12 T cell receptor beta chains below all came from one sample that was sequenced in a study of beta chain features in type 1 diabetes (dated by TCRdb to 2016 to 2019). Library creation used the immunoSEQ multiplex PCR assay. All of the isolated RNA was reverse transcribed with the High Capacity cDNA Reverse Transcription Kit, so expressed TCRB transcripts were sequenced. This immuneACCESS table, as held by TCRdb, lists in-frame sequences with V and J called but not all clones. Of the missing ones, under half trace to an unresolved V gene in checked studies; the others have no known cause. The sample data list more than 150,000 clones, and about 13% of these were observed just once. Jointly, the top ten make up around 0.63% of the sample. Material: central memory CD4+ T cells from blood. The receptors stem from a woman aged 18-30 years in good health.

This clone came up a few times. The chain couples TRBV29-1 to TRBJ2-3; no definite D call. The CDR3 is 14 amino acids. Germline lookup yields CDR1 SQVTM and CDR2 ANQGSEA. Trimming removed 5 bases at V and 0 bases at J, with 12 bases between. CDR3 amino acids: CSVRITVSTDTQYF. CDR3 sequence (DNA): TGCAGCGTTCGAATAACAGTTAGCACAGATACGCAGTATTTT.

The chain has TRBV6-1 and TRBJ1-5; 9 bases agree with TRBD1. This CDR3 contains 15 residues. The V segment lost 2 bases and the J segment 4 bases; nucleotides outside the gene matches: 3. Germline CDR1 reads MNHNS; CDR2 reads SASEGT. The CDR3 region has the DNA TGTGCCAGCAGTGAACTCGGACAGGGGAATCAGCCCCAGCATTTT. Amino acids: CASSELGQGNQPQHF.

The chain has TRBV7-2 and TRBJ2-7, with 11 bases aligning to TRBD2. The V gene's germline CDR1 is SGHTA and CDR2 FQGNSA. This CDR3 region has 14 residues. Losses at the gene ends were 4 bases for V and 7 bases for J; bases not matched to a gene: 6. The CDR3 bases are TGTGCCAGCAGCTACGCTAGCGGGAGGAGGGAGCAGTACTTC. Amino acids: CASSYASGRREQYF.

The rearrangement links TRBV30 to TRBJ1-1; 9 positions match TRBD1. The V and J ends lost 8 bases and 6 bases, in that order; junction bases with no gene match: 10. In germline, CDR1 is GTSNPN, CDR2 SVGIG (reference sequence). The length of the CDR3 is 13 residues. The CDR3 loop reads CAGELQGAPEAFF. DNA of the CDR3: TGTGCCGGGGAATTACAGGGGGCTCCTGAAGCTTTCTTT.

This clone was detected only a few times. V and J are TRBV5-5 and TRBJ2-7; D perhaps matches TRBD2 (7 bases). The CDR3 is made up of 15 amino acids. CDR1 SGHKS and CDR2 YYEKEE come from the germline V gene (reference sequence). The V end lost 4 bases, the J end lost 7 bases, and 21 bases lay between the germline ends. The CDR3 sequence is CASSAWGGRAGEQYF. The DNA of the CDR3 is TGTGCCAGCAGCGCCTGGGGGGGGCGCGCGGGGGAGCAGTACTTC.

This clone turned up a few times. The chain recombines TRBV6-5 with TRBJ2-5; 8 nucleotides match TRBD1. The CDR3 has 15 residues. Looked up from germline, CDR1 is MNHEY and CDR2 is SVGAGI. V was pared by 10 bases and J by 5 bases, with 15 bases of the junction left unmatched. CDR3 residues: CAITSTMDRVETQYF. The CDR3 DNA sequence: TGTGCCATCACTTCAACGATGGACAGGGTCGAGACCCAGTACTTC.

This chain uses TRBV5-1 with TRBJ2-3, with 8 bases that match TRBD2. Trimming took 6 bases from V and 0 from J; bases not matched to a gene: 6. Germline assignment: CDR1 SGHRS and CDR2 YFSETQ. This CDR3 has 15 amino acids. The DNA of the CDR3 is TGCGCCAGCATGAAGGCTAGCGGGAGCACAGATACGCAGTATTTT. Amino acids: CASMKASGSTDTQYF.

For the CDR3, the DNA is TGTGCCAGCAGCCCCGTGACAGGGTTTTCAGATACGCAGTATTTT. It is translated as CASSPVTGFSDTQYF. V gene TRBV11-2 combines with J gene TRBJ2-3; 7 bases line up with TRBD1. V lost 5 bases to trimming and J lost 4 bases; unmatched junction nucleotides: 9. This CDR3 comprises 15 residues. CDR1 is SGHAT, CDR2 FQNNGV, per germline.

This clone turned up a few times. This chain uses TRBV9 with TRBJ2-1; TRBD2 matches at 9 bases. Germline V gene data show CDR1 as SGDLS and CDR2 as YYNGEE. Trimming at V came to 0 bases and at J to 2 bases, leaving 6 bases not matched to a gene. The CDR3 totals 17 residues. The CDR3 loop is CASSVGLAGPTYNEQFF. DNA for the CDR3: TGTGCCAGCAGCGTAGGGCTAGCGGGACCCACCTACAATGAGCAGTTCTTC.

This clone was found a few times. The chain is built from TRBV19 and TRBJ1-2; a possible D gene is TRBD1 (5 bases). In germline, CDR1 is LNHDA, CDR2 SQIVND (reference sequence). The CDR3 is 13 amino acids. The ends were cut back, 6 bases at V and 5 bases at J, with 13 bases in the middle. CDR3 nucleotide sequence: TGTGCCAGTAGCTGGGACTGGAGATATGGCTACACCTTC. It is translated as CASSWDWRYGYTF.

This clone has more than one count but fewer than ten. The chain has TRBV25-1 and TRBJ2-7; tentatively, D is TRBD1 (6 bases). Germline loops: CDR1 MGHDK, CDR2 SYGVNS. V lost 4 bases, J lost 1 base, and 8 bases lay in between. The CDR3 is made up of 13 amino acids. In DNA, the CDR3 is TGTGCCAGCAGTGTACAGGGTTCCTACGAGCAGTACTTC. This encodes CASSVQGSYEQYF.

This clone was counted only a few times. The chain joins TRBV5-1 to TRBJ2-7; 9 bases are shared with TRBD2. The length of the CDR3 is 16 residues. Germline assignment: CDR1 SGHRS and CDR2 YFSETQ. The J segment lost 7 bases and the V segment lost 1 base, leaving 12 bases of the junction unmatched. The CDR3 spells CASSLTLAGAPREQYF. The CDR3 DNA follows: TGCGCCAGCAGCTTGACTTTAGCGGGAGCCCCTCGGGAGCAGTACTTC.